This T cell receptor (beta chain) was obtained from a study of CD8 T cells in Susac syndrome. Reverse transcription of about 0.5 to 1 ug RNA was performed with random hexamers. Multiplex immunoSEQ PCR targeted 54 Vbeta and 13 Jbeta TCR beta segments. TCRdb re-derived calls from the immunoSEQ multiplex PCR reads in MiXCR, one entry per CDR3 protein. The sample records 250,000 to 300,000 distinct CDR3 sequences, roughly 90% being singletons. This clonotype was seen a few times. High-throughput TCR beta sequencing covered peripheral CD8+ and CD4+ T cells. Treatment-naive patients with stable or active relapsing-remitting disease served as multiple sclerosis controls. TEMRA cells were FACS-enriched, unlike CD8+ and CD4+ T cells, which were negatively isolated. Germline V gene data show CDR1 as MNHEY and CDR2 as SVGAGI. Deletions cut 3 bases from V and 5 bases from J, with 14 bases between. The CDR3 covers 14 residues.

The rearrangement links TRBV6-5 to TRBJ2-7; D perhaps matches TRBD1 (5 bases). This TCR derives from a human donor with multiple sclerosis. Sequencing was done on a sample of CD8+ T cells from PBMCs. The CDR3 DNA reads as TGTGCCAGCAGTTATGGGCAGGGCGTTAACGAGCAGTACTTC. Encoded protein: CASSYGQGVNEQYF.